These T cell receptor beta chains were read from a single sample in a study of vaccination effects on CD4 cells after COVID-19. No antigens are known for them. The repertoire was sequenced with immunoSEQ multiplex PCR; TCRdb's copy has only in-frame clones and lacks some. Found here are tens of thousands of clones, approximately 80% of them singletons; the top ten hold roughly 2.7%. This material consisted of CD4+ T cells from PBMCs cultured with HCoV-229E spike peptides, taken before COVID-19 vaccination. The origin of the receptors is a human donor who received a COVID-19 vaccine. The CDR3 runs from the conserved cysteine through the conserved F or W. Each record gives: clone size, J gene, V gene, D gene, CDR3 protein, CDR3 DNA. D genes are given only for firm matches. Size is stated for part of the rows, as once, few or many counts, or as a class when the clone is expanded.

>.|TRBJ1-5|TRBV6-2/TRBV6-3|TRBD1
CASSYTGTGNPFNQPQHF
TGTGCCAGCAGTTATACCGGGACAGGGAATCCCTTCAATCAGCCCCAGCATTTT
>.|TRBJ1-1|TRBV12-5|TRBD1
CASGLGRKQGDRLNTEAFF
TGTGCTAGTGGTTTGGGACGAAAACAGGGGGACAGATTGAACACTGAAGCTTTCTTT
>.|TRBJ2-2|TRBV11-3|TRBD1
CASSHLGQGIRGELFF
TGTGCCAGCAGCCATTTGGGACAGGGGATTCGGGGGGAGCTGTTTTTT
>.|TRBJ1-2|TRBV30|TRBD1
CAWTKQPGQGHGYTF
TGTGCCTGGACCAAACAGCCAGGACAGGGGCATGGCTACACCTTC
>.|TRBJ1-1|TRBV5-1|.
CASNDQLNTEAFF
TGCGCCAGCAACGACCAACTGAACACTGAAGCTTTCTTT
>.|TRBJ1-6|TRBV7-8|.
CASSPMGSSYNSPLHF
TGTGCCAGCAGCCCTATGGGCAGCTCCTATAATTCACCCCTCCACTTT
>.|TRBJ1-3|TRBV13|.
CASSSKNSGNTIYF
TGTGCCAGCAGCTCGAAGAACTCTGGAAACACCATATATTTT
>.|TRBJ2-3|TRBV19|.
CASSIASTDTQYF
TGTGCCAGTAGTATAGCTAGCACAGATACGCAGTATTTT
>.|TRBJ1-3|TRBV25-1|.
CASSATDTSGNTIYF
TGTGCCAGCAGTGCGACAGATACCTCTGGAAACACCATATATTTT
>.|TRBJ1-4|TRBV19|TRBD1
CASSRDSNEKLFF
TGTGCCAGTAGCCGGGACAGTAATGAAAAACTGTTTTTT
>few|TRBJ1-5|TRBV15|.
CATSSSTSGQPQHF
TGTGCCACCAGCAGCAGCACTTCTGGGCAGCCCCAGCATTTT
>.|TRBJ2-1|TRBV6-6|TRBD1
CASVSYTGTGGNEQFF
TGTGCCAGCGTATCCTATACCGGGACAGGGGGCAATGAGCAGTTCTTC
>.|TRBJ1-5|TRBV6-5|TRBD1
CARLQGAYQPQHF
TGTGCCAGACTACAGGGGGCGTATCAGCCCCAGCATTTT
>few|TRBJ1-2|TRBV5-4|.
CASSPPSVVGWRGYGYTF
TGTGCCAGCAGCCCACCCTCGGTGGTGGGGTGGCGAGGCTATGGCTACACCTTC
>.|TRBJ2-3|TRBV4-2|.
CASSQSGFDTQYF
TGTGCCAGCAGCCAGAGCGGGTTCGATACGCAGTATTTT
>.|TRBJ1-1|TRBV30|TRBD1
CAWSVRDRVEGESTEAFF
TGTGCCTGGAGTGTACGGGACAGGGTGGAAGGGGAAAGCACTGAAGCTTTCTTT
>.|TRBJ1-1|TRBV5-8|.
CASSVGAALNTEAFF
TGTGCCTCATCGGTAGGGGCCGCCTTAAACACTGAAGCTTTCTTT
>once|TRBJ2-3|TRBV6-6|TRBD1
CASTLTGERTDTQYF
TGTGCCAGCACTTTGACAGGGGAGCGCACAGATACGCAGTATTTT
>once|TRBJ1-4|TRBV5-5|.
CASSSREYEGKLFF
TGTGCCAGCAGCTCAAGGGAGTACGAAGGAAAACTGTTTTTT
>few|TRBJ2-2|TRBV6-5|TRBD2
CASTLTSGVAGELFF
TGTGCCAGCACCCTGACTAGCGGGGTCGCCGGGGAGCTGTTTTTT
>.|TRBJ2-1|TRBV24-1|TRBD1
CATSDPAGTGYHEQFF
TGTGCCACCAGTGACCCGGCCGGGACAGGGTATCATGAGCAGTTCTTC
>.|TRBJ2-1|TRBV19|.
CASSLTGGTYNEQFF
TGTGCCAGTAGTTTAACTGGGGGAACTTACAATGAGCAGTTCTTC
>.|TRBJ1-1|TRBV11-3|TRBD1
CASSLGQGLGTEAFF
TGTGCCAGCAGCTTGGGACAGGGTCTCGGCACTGAAGCTTTCTTT
>.|TRBJ2-6|TRBV7-9|.
CASSLAEGATSGANVLTF
TGTGCCAGCAGCTTAGCGGAGGGGGCGACATCTGGGGCCAACGTCCTGACTTTC
>.|TRBJ2-2|TRBV7-2|.
CASSLNQPNTGELFF
TGTGCCAGCAGCTTAAACCAGCCGAACACCGGGGAGCTGTTTTTT
>.|TRBJ1-1|TRBV28|TRBD1
CASRPRQGSNTEAFF
TGTGCCAGCAGACCTAGACAGGGCTCTAACACTGAAGCTTTCTTT
>.|TRBJ1-6|TRBV3-1/TRBV3-2|.
CASSQGFSASSYNSPLHF
TGTGCCAGCAGCCAAGGATTCTCAGCTAGCTCCTATAATTCACCCCTCCACTTT
>.|TRBJ2-2|TRBV6-4|.
CASIEQPNTGELFF
TGTGCCAGCATAGAACAGCCGAACACCGGGGAGCTGTTTTTT
>medium-sized|TRBJ2-4|TRBV12-3/TRBV12-4|.
CASSFLRDIQYF
TGTGCCAGCAGTTTCTTGAGGGACATTCAGTACTTC
>.|TRBJ2-3|TRBV19|.
CASSQGTDTQYF
TGTGCCAGTAGCCAGGGGACAGATACGCAGTATTTT
>.|TRBJ2-4|TRBV28|.
CASTSGGVLAKNIQYF
TGTGCCAGCACCTCTGGCGGGGTACTAGCCAAAAACATTCAGTACTTC
>.|TRBJ2-5|TRBV5-5|TRBD1
CASNPTQGVETQYF
TGTGCCAGCAACCCAACTCAGGGGGTCGAGACCCAGTACTTC
>.|TRBJ2-3|TRBV19|.
CASSWGTDTQYF
TGTGCCAGTTCCTGGGGCACAGATACGCAGTATTTT
>.|TRBJ2-3|TRBV3-1/TRBV3-2|TRBD2
CASSHYRTSGGASSTDTQYF
TGTGCCAGCAGCCACTATAGGACTAGCGGGGGGGCCTCGAGCACAGATACGCAGTATTTT
>few|TRBJ2-2|TRBV5-1|.
CASRSEGTANTGELFF
TGCGCCAGCAGAAGTGAGGGGACTGCGAACACCGGGGAGCTGTTTTTT
>.|TRBJ2-1|TRBV11-2|.
CASSFSGANEQFF
TGTGCCAGCAGCTTCTCTGGGGCCAATGAGCAGTTCTTC
>.|TRBJ2-3|TRBV7-3|TRBD2
CASSRGAGGSTDTQYF
TGTGCCAGCAGCCGAGGGGCGGGGGGGAGCACAGATACGCAGTATTTT
>few|TRBJ1-2|TRBV7-9|.
CASSPQGIGGYTF
TGTGCCAGCAGCCCACAGGGAATTGGTGGCTACACCTTC
>.|TRBJ1-2|TRBV5-1|TRBD1
CASSGVGQGAYGYTF
TGCGCCAGCAGCGGGGTAGGACAGGGCGCCTATGGCTACACCTTC
>.|TRBJ1-1|TRBV19|.
CASSIGEQGTEAFF
TGTGCCAGTAGTATAGGAGAACAGGGCACTGAAGCTTTCTTT
>once|TRBJ2-1|TRBV28|.
CASSFYRDQISYNEQFF
TGTGCCAGCAGTTTTTACAGGGACCAAATCTCCTACAATGAGCAGTTCTTC
>.|TRBJ1-4|TRBV7-8|TRBD1
CASRQIKGTGYEKLFF
TGTGCCAGCAGACAAATTAAGGGGACAGGATACGAAAAACTGTTTTTT
>.|TRBJ2-1|TRBV11-1|TRBD2
CASSSRGGYNEQFF
TGTGCCAGCAGCTCACGCGGGGGGTACAATGAGCAGTTCTTC
>.|TRBJ2-5|TRBV7-3|.
CASSLVAGAQETQYF
TGTGCCAGCAGCTTAGTTGCAGGGGCCCAAGAGACCCAGTACTTC
>few|TRBJ1-1|TRBV10-3|.
CAIRRTVGDTEAFF
TGTGCCATCAGACGGACAGTCGGGGACACTGAAGCTTTCTTT
>once|TRBJ2-5|TRBV6-1|TRBD2
CASSEALTGGVQETQYF
TGTGCCAGCAGTGAAGCGCTTACGGGGGGGGTCCAAGAGACCCAGTACTTC
>.|TRBJ1-5|TRBV7-8|.
CASSLQGDQPQHF
TGTGCCAGCAGCCTACAGGGTGATCAGCCCCAGCATTTT
>.|TRBJ1-2|TRBV5-1|TRBD1
CASSDHDRANYGYTF
TGCGCCAGCAGCGACCATGACAGGGCTAACTATGGCTACACCTTC
>few|TRBJ1-2|TRBV7-2|.
CASSLGRVYGYTF
TGTGCCAGCAGCTTGGGGAGGGTTTACGGCTACACCTTC